The entry below gives a single T cell receptor (beta chain) sequence along with its context. Its antigen is still unknown. The CDR3 has 13 residues. CDR1 and CDR2 (germline): LGHDT, YNNKEL (reference sequence). V lost 6 bases to trimming and J lost 7 bases; unmatched junction nucleotides: 3. These data come from a study of T cell responses to AZD1222 COVID-19 vaccine. Broader study findings: As reported, nearly half of all spike-specific TCRs target variant regions that are unmutated. Spike as a whole was targeted by vaccine-associated CD4 TCRs, dominant at 160-218 and 743-854. Most donors were white British and more were female, and clonal diversity was possibly underestimated.

Clones were sequenced by immunoSEQ multiplex PCR, and TCRdb holds only the in-frame ones, with some missing. The table shows 90,000 to 150,000 clones, with about 86% occurring only once. Pooled in the analysis were second doses at about 4 or about 12 weeks. This sequence joins TRBV3-1 (or the pseudogene TRBV3-2) and TRBJ2-1; 10 bases map to TRBD2. The sequenced sample was peripheral blood, obtained 28 days after the second AZD1222 dose. The receptor's source is an adult who received the AZD1222 COVID-19 vaccine. CDR3: CASRAGLANEQFF. DNA for the CDR3: TGTGCCAGCAGAGCGGGACTAGCGAATGAGCAGTTCTTC.